The clone carrying this T cell receptor beta chain was seen repeatedly, ten times or more. Its antigen is undetermined. This entry comes from a study of spatial heterogeneity in lung cancer. Study background: Beta-chain sequences were consistently detected more often than alpha-chain sequences.

The CDR3 spans 13 residues. V was shortened by 2 bases and J by 8 bases, with 12 bases between the two germline ends. Germline V gene sequence: CDR1 MDHEN, CDR2 SYDVKM. Study-wide findings and caveats: Ubiquitous expanded tumor TCRs surfaced in blood more at resection than they did at follow-up.

Regarding time point: sample taken at primary tumor resection. Unsorted whole RNA of tumor, nontumor lung or frozen PBMC was sequenced. Unique molecular identifiers, one per molecule, were present on every TCR cDNA molecule. TCRdb independently ran MiXCR on the 5' RACE reads; one entry per CDR3 protein. The sample records roughly 48,000 distinct CDR3 sequences, about 5.8% being singletons. The gene calls are TRBV28 and TRBJ1-2; no firm D call. The sample was PBMCs, taken at surgery. The sequence derives from a male donor with early-stage non-small cell lung cancer. In nucleotides, the CDR3 is TGTGCCAGCAGTTTAAAGGGATATGGGGGCTACACCTTC. It codes for CASSLKGYGGYTF.